The 2 T cell receptor beta chains below all came from one sample that was sequenced in a study of neurological immune-mediated disorders. One entry per CDR3 protein, called by TCRdb with MiXCR from the 5' RACE reads. There are some 47,000 distinct CDR3 sequences in the sample; around 16% occur only once, and roughly 4.4% lies in the top ten. The source material was PBMCs. Receptors were obtained from a man aged 55 to 69 in good health.

This clonotype occurred many times. This chain uses TRBV3-1 with TRBJ2-2; the D gene is possibly TRBD2 (5 bases). V gave up 2 bases and J gave up 4 bases, with 14 bases separating them. The CDR3 extends over 16 amino acids. Germline-derived CDR1 and CDR2 are LGHDT and YNNKEL (reference sequence). The CDR3 nucleotides read TGTGCCAGCAGCCAACCGAGAGGGAGCGGCACCGGGGAGCTGTTTTTT. This translates into CASSQPRGSGTGELFF.

This clonotype was detected ten times or more. The chain couples TRBV7-9 to TRBJ2-2, with TRBD2 matching 8 bases. V lost 5 bases to trimming and J lost 4 bases; unmatched junction nucleotides: 9. The length of the CDR3 is 16 residues. Germline V gene lookup returns CDR1 SEHNR and CDR2 FQNEAQ (reference sequence). The CDR3 coding sequence is TGTGCCAGCAGCAAGCCTCTAGCGGGCGCCACCGGGGAGCTGTTTTTT. Residues: CASSKPLAGATGELFF.